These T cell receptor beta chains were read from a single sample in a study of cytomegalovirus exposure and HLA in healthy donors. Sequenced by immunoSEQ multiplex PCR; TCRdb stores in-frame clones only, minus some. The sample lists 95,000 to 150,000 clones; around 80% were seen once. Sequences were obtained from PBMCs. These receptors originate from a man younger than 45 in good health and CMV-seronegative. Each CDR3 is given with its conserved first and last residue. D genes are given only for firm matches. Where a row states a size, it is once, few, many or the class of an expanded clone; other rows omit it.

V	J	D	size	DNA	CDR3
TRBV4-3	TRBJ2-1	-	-	TGCGCCAGCAGCCAAGAGGGCCTAGGGGGTGCAGGGTCTTACAATGAGCAGTTCTTC	CASSQEGLGGAGSYNEQFF
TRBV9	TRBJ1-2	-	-	TGTGCCAGCATCGGGTGGACAGCCAGTAACTATGGCTACACCTTC	CASIGWTASNYGYTF
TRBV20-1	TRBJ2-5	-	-	TGCAGTGCAAAGAGGGAGACCCAGTACTTC	CSAKRETQYF
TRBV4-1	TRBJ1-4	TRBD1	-	TGCGCCAGCAGCCAAGTAAGACAGGGATCGGTGGAACTGTTTTTT	CASSQVRQGSVELFF
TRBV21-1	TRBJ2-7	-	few	TGTGCCAGCAGCAAAGGTCAACTCCGTTGGAGCTCCTACGAGCAGTACTTC	CASSKGQLRWSSYEQYF
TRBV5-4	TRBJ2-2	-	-	TGTGCCAGCAGCGGGGGGGGCGGGGAGAACACCGGGGAGCTGTTTTTT	CASSGGGGENTGELFF
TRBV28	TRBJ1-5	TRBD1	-	TGTGCCAGCAGTCTTTATGAGGGACAGGGGATTCAGCCCCAGCATTTT	CASSLYEGQGIQPQHF
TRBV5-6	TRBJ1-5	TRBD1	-	TGTGCCAGCAGCAGAAGAGGGACAGGTAGCAATCAGCCCCAGCATTTT	CASSRRGTGSNQPQHF
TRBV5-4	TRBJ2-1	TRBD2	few	TGTGCCAGCAGCCCGGGAGGGGGACGGGGGGGGTTCTTC	CASSPGGGRGGFF
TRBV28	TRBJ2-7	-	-	TGTGCCAGCACCTACGGACAGATCCCCTACGAGCAGTACTTC	CASTYGQIPYEQYF
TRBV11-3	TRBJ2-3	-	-	TGTGCCAGCAGCGAAACCGTCTACAGTGCAGATACGCAGTATTTT	CASSETVYSADTQYF
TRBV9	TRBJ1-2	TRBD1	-	TGTGCCAGCAGCCGCAAGATGACAGGGGCAAGTCTCCCGATCGGCTACACCTTC	CASSRKMTGASLPIGYTF
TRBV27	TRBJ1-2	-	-	TGTGCCAGCAGGGCCCTAGGGGAGGGGAACTATGGCTACACCTTC	CASRALGEGNYGYTF
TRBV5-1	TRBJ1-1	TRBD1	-	TGCGCCAGCAGCCGTTCCGGGACAGGGGGCTGGAACACTGAAGCTTTCTTT	CASSRSGTGGWNTEAFF
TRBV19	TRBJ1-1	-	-	TGTGCCAGTATAGAGGGTTATCGGGCCGAAGCTTTCTTT	CASIEGYRAEAFF
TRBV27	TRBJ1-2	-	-	TGTGCCAGCAGTTTAAACCGGAGGGACGGCTACACCTTC	CASSLNRRDGYTF
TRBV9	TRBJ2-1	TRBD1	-	TGTGCCAGCAGCGTTGGACAGGGGCCCACCTCCTACAATGAGCAGTTCTTC	CASSVGQGPTSYNEQFF
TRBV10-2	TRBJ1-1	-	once	TGCGCCAGCAGTGAGAGCAGGGTTACTGAAGCTTTCTTT	CASSESRVTEAFF
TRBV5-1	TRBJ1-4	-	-	TGCGCCAGCAGCTTGACAGGGACTAATGAAAAACTGTTTTTT	CASSLTGTNEKLFF
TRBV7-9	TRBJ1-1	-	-	TGTGCCAGCAGCCCGGGGGGCAGCATGAACACTGAAGCTTTCTTT	CASSPGGSMNTEAFF
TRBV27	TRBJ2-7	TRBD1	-	TGTGCCAGCAGTTCCCAGGGACAGGGGGCGAGGGAGCAGTACTTC	CASSSQGQGAREQYF
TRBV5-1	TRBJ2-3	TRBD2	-	TGCGCCAGCAGCCTCCGGACTAGCGGGGGGTGGACAGATACGCAGTATTTT	CASSLRTSGGWTDTQYF
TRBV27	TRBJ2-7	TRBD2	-	TGTGCCAGCAGTCCTGGGACTAGCGGGGTCTACGGGCAGTACTTC	CASSPGTSGVYGQYF
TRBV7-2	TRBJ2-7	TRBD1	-	TGTGCCAGCAGCTTAACGGGGACAGAGATCTACGAGCAGTACTTC	CASSLTGTEIYEQYF
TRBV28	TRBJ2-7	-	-	TGTGCCAGCAGTTTAGTGGGAGATATATCCTACGGGCAGTACTTC	CASSLVGDISYGQYF
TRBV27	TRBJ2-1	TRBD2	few	TGTGCCAGCAGTTTGGGGGGAGCGGGGGATTATGAGCAGTTCTTC	CASSLGGAGDYEQFF
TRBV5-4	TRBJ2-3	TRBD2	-	TGTGCCAGCAGCCGGACTAGCGGGGGGGCCACAGATACGCAGTATTTT	CASSRTSGGATDTQYF
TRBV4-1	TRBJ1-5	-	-	TGCGCCAGCAGCCTAATCGACAGATCCAATCAGCCCCAGCATTTT	CASSLIDRSNQPQHF
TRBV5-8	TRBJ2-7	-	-	TGTGCCAGCAGCTTAGCCTTCCTCGGACAACACGAGCAGTACTTC	CASSLAFLGQHEQYF
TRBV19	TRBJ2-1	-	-	TGTGCCAGTAGTGGGAATAGCGCGAGCTCCTACAATGAGCAGTTCTTC	CASSGNSASSYNEQFF
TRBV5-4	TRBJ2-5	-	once	TGTGCCAGCAGCTTGCCCATCCAAGAGACCCAGTACTTC	CASSLPIQETQYF
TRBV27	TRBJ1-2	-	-	TGTGCCAGCAGTTTAGTCAAGGGGGTTGGCTATGGCTACACCTTC	CASSLVKGVGYGYTF
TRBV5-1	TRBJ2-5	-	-	TGCGCCAGCAGCCCGGTATCAGCGGCAGAGACCCAGTACTTC	CASSPVSAAETQYF